These T cell receptor beta chains were read from a single sample in a study of blood T cell repertoires in COVID-19. Clones were read by immunoSEQ multiplex PCR, and TCRdb kept only the in-frame ones, dropping some. The sample records hundreds of thousands of clones, 85% to 90% being singletons. The sample consisted of peripheral blood. These receptors originate from a woman in her forties with COVID-19, enrolled during active disease. The CDR3 runs from the conserved cysteine through the conserved F or W. A D gene is named only where the DNA matches it firmly. Only some rows state a clone size, as once, few, many or a class for expanded clones.

J: TRBJ1-4
V: TRBV18
D: TRBD1
size: .
DNA: TGTGCCAGCTCACCTCGGGGACAGGCAACTAATGAAAAACTGTTTTTT
CDR3: CASSPRGQATNEKLFF

J: TRBJ1-2
V: TRBV7-9
D: .
size: .
DNA: TGTGCCAGCAGCCCCTCCCGAAGGGGCTATGGCTACACCTTC
CDR3: CASSPSRRGYGYTF

J: TRBJ2-1
V: TRBV6-5
D: TRBD2
size: .
DNA: TGTGCCAGCATTCCATCGGGGGGGAATGAGCAGTTCTTC
CDR3: CASIPSGGNEQFF

J: TRBJ2-1
V: TRBV27
D: TRBD2
size: .
DNA: TGTGCCAGCAGTTCTCCACTAGCGGGATTGGGGGGTGAGCAGTTCTTC
CDR3: CASSSPLAGLGGEQFF

J: TRBJ2-2
V: TRBV11-3
D: .
size: .
DNA: TGTGCCAGCAGCTTATGGCCCACCGGGGAGCTGTTTTTT
CDR3: CASSLWPTGELFF

J: TRBJ2-2
V: TRBV5-1
D: TRBD2
size: .
DNA: TGCGCCAGCAGCCTAAGCCCAGGGCTAGCGGGAGTGCGGACCGGGGAGCTGTTTTTT
CDR3: CASSLSPGLAGVRTGELFF

J: TRBJ2-1
V: TRBV7-2
D: TRBD2
size: .
DNA: TGTGCCAGCAGCTTCGTTTCTAGCGGGACCTACAATGAGCAGTTCTTC
CDR3: CASSFVSSGTYNEQFF

J: TRBJ2-2
V: TRBV7-9
D: .
size: .
DNA: TGTGCCAGCAGCTTACGTTATCCGGGACAAAGCACCGGGGAGCTGTTTTTT
CDR3: CASSLRYPGQSTGELFF

J: TRBJ1-1
V: TRBV6-5
D: .
size: once
DNA: TGTGCCAGCAGTTACGGAGGGGTTGACACTGAAGCTTTCTTT
CDR3: CASSYGGVDTEAFF

J: TRBJ2-6
V: TRBV27
D: .
size: .
DNA: TGTGCCAGTAGGGGCTCTGGGGCCAACGTCCTGACTTTC
CDR3: CASRGSGANVLTF

J: TRBJ1-2
V: TRBV28
D: TRBD1
size: .
DNA: TGTGCCAGCAGATCCACCGGGACAGCTAACTATGGCTACACCTTC
CDR3: CASRSTGTANYGYTF

J: TRBJ2-3
V: TRBV28
D: .
size: .
DNA: TGTGCCAGCAGTTTAGTCGCCGGGATCACAGATACGCAGTATTTT
CDR3: CASSLVAGITDTQYF